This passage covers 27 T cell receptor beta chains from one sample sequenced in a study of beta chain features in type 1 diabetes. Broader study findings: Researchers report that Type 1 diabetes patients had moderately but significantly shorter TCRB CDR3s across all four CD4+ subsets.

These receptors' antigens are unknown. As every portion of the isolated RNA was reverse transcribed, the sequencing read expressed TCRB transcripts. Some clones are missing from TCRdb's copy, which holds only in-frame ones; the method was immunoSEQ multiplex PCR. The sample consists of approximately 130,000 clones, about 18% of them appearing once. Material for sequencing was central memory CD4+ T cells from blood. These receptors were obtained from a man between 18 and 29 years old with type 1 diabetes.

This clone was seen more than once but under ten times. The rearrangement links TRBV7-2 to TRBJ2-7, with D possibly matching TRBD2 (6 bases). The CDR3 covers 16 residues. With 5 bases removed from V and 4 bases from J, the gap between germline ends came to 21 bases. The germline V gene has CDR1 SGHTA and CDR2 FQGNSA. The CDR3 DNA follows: TGTGCCAGCAGCCCTCAGGGAGGCCGGGTAGCGTACGAGCAGTACTTC. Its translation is CASSPQGGRVAYEQYF.

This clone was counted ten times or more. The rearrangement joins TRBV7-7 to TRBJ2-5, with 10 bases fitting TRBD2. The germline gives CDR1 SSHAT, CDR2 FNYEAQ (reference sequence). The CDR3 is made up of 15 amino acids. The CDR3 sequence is CASGPLAGDVETQYF. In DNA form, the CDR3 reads TGTGCTAGCGGGCCTCTAGCGGGAGATGTGGAGACCCAGTACTTC. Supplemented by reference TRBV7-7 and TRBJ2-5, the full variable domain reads GAGVSQSPRYKVTKRGQDVTLRCDPISSHATLYWYQQALGQGPEFLTYFNYEAQPDKSGLPSDRFSAERPEGSISTLTIQRTEQRDSAMYRCASGPLAGDVETQYFGPGTRLLVL.

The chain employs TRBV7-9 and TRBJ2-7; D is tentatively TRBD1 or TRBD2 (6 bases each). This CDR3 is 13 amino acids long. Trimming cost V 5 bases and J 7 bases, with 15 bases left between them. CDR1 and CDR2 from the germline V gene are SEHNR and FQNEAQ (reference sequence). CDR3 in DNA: TGTGCCAGCAGCGCAGAGGGGGGTTCGGAGCAGTACTTC. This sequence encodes CASSAEGGSEQYF.

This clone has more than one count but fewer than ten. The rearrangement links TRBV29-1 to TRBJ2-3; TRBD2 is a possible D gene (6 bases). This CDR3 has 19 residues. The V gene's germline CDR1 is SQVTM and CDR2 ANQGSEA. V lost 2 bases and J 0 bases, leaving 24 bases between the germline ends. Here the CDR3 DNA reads TGCAGCGTTGAATATCCGGGCGGACTACACCCTACAAGCACAGATACGCAGTATTTT. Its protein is CSVEYPGGLHPTSTDTQYF.

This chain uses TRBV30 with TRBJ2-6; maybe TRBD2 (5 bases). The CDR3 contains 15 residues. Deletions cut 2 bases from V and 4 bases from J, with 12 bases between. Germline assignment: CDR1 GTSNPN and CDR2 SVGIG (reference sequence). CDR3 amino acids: CAWSQDFSGANVLTF. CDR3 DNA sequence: TGTGCCTGGAGTCAGGACTTCTCGGGGGCCAACGTCCTGACTTTC.

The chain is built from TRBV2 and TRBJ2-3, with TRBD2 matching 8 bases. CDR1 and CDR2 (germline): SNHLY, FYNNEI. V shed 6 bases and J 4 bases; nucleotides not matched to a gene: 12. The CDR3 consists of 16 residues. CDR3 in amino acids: CASRARSGGRSDTQYF. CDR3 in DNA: TGTGCCAGCAGGGCCCGGAGCGGGGGTAGGTCAGATACGCAGTATTTT.

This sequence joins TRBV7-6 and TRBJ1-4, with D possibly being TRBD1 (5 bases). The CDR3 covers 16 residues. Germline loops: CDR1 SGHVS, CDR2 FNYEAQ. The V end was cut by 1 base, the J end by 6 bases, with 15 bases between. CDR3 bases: TGTGCCAGCAGCTTAGGCCGGGGCGCAGCGGATGAAAAACTGTTTTTT. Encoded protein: CASSLGRGAADEKLFF.

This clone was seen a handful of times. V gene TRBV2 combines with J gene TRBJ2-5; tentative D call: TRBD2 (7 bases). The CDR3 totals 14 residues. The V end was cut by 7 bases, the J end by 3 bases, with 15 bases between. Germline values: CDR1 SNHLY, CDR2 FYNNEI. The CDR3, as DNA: TGTGCCAGCAACAGGCAGGGGAGGGAAGAGACCCAGTACTTC. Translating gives CASNRQGREETQYF.

The CDR3 bases are TGCGCCAGCAGCCAAGAGGTGGGACGGAGATTCTCTGGGGCCAACGTCCTGACTTTC. As protein: CASSQEVGRRFSGANVLTF. The chain employs TRBV4-3 and TRBJ2-6; either TRBD1 or TRBD2 may fit D (5 bases each). This CDR3 spans 19 amino acids. V was clipped by 0 bases and J by 0 bases, with 15 bases between them. Per the germline V gene, CDR1 is LGHNA and CDR2 is YSLEER.

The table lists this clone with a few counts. The CDR3 reads CAWTQTDFYGYTF. In DNA, the CDR3 is TGTGCCTGGACCCAGACAGATTTCTATGGCTACACCTTC. This rearrangement joins TRBV30 to TRBJ1-2, with TRBD1 as a possible D gene (5 bases). The V gene's germline CDR1 is GTSNPN and CDR2 SVGIG (reference sequence). This CDR3 spans 13 amino acids. V was trimmed by 4 bases and J by 4 bases, leaving 13 bases between them. Full variable domain (missing parts from reference TRBV30 and TRBJ1-2): SQTIHQWPATLVQPVGSPLSLECTVEGTSNPNLYWYRQAAGRGLQLLFYSVGIGQISSEVPQNLSASRPQDRQFILSSKKLLLSDSGFYLCAWTQTDFYGYTFGSGTRLTVV.

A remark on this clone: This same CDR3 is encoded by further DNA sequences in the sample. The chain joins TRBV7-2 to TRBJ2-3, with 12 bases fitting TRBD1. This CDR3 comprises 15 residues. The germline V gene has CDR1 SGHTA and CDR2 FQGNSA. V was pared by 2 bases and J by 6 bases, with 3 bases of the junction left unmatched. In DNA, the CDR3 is TGTGCCAGCAGCTTAAGGGGACAGGGGGCGGATACGCAGTATTTT. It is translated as CASSLRGQGADTQYF.

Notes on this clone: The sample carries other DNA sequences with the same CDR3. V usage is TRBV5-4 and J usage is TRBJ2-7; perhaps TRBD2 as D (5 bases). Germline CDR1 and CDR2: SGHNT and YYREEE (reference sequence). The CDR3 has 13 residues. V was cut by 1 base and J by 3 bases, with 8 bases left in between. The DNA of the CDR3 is TGTGCCAGCAGCTTGACTGGACTCTACGAGCAGTACTTC. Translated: CASSLTGLYEQYF.

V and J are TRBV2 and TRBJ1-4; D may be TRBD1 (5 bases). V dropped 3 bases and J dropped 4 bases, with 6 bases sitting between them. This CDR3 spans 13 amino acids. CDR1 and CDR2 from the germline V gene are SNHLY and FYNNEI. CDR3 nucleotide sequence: TGTGCCAGCAGTGACAGGGTTAATGAAAAACTGTTTTTT. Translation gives CASSDRVNEKLFF.

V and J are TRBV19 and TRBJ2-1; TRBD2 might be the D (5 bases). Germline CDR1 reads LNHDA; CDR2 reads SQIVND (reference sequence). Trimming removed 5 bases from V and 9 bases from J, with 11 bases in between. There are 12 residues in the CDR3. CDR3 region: CASSLSAGEQFF. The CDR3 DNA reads TGTGCCAGTAGTCTGTCGGCGGGTGAGCAGTTCTTC. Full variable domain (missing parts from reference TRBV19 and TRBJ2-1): DGGITQSPKYLFRKEGQNVTLSCEQNLNHDAMYWYRQDPGQGLRLIYYSQIVNDFQKGDIAEGYSVSREKKESFPLTVTSAQKNPTAFYLCASSLSAGEQFFGPGTRLTVL.

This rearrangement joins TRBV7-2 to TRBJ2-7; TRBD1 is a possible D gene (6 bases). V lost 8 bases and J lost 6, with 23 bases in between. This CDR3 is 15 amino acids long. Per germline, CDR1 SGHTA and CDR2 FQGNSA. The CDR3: CASEPGAGALGEQYF. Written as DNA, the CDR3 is TGTGCCAGCGAACCTGGGGCAGGGGCGTTGGGCGAGCAGTACTTC. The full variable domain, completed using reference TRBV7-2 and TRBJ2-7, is GAGVSQSPSNKVTEKGKDVELRCDPISGHTALYWYRQSLGQGLEFLIYFQGNSAPDKSGLPSDRFSAERTGGSVSTLTIQRTQQEDSAVYLCASEPGAGALGEQYFGPGTRLTVT.

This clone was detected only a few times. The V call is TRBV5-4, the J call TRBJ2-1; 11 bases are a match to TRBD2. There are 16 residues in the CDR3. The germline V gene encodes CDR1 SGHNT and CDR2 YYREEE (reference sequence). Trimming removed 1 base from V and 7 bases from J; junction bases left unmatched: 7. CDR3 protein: CASSLTSGGRGNEQFF. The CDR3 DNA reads TGTGCCAGCAGCTTGACTAGCGGGGGCCGGGGGAATGAGCAGTTCTTC.

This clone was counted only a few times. This CDR3 is CSVDGNGADTQYF. For the CDR3, the DNA is TGCAGCGTTGACGGGAACGGTGCAGATACGCAGTATTTT. The V gene is TRBV29-1, the J gene TRBJ2-3; the D gene is possibly TRBD2 (5 bases). The CDR3 sequence is 13 residues long. Germline loops: CDR1 SQVTM, CDR2 ANQGSEA. With 3 bases removed from V and 4 bases from J, the gap between germline ends came to 11 bases.

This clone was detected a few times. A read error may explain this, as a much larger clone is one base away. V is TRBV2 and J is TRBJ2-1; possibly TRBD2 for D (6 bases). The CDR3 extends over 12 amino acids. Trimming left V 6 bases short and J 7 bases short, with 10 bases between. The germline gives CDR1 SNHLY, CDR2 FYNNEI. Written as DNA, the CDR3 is TGTGCCAGCAGGCGGGACGGGAATGAGCAGTTCTTC. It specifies CASRRDGNEQFF.

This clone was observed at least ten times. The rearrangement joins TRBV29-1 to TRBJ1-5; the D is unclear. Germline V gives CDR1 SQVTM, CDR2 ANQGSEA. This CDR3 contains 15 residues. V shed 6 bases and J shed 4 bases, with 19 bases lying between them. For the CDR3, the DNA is TGCAGCGTCGCAGATGGATTCCTGGGGAATCAGCCCCAGCATTTT. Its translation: CSVADGFLGNQPQHF. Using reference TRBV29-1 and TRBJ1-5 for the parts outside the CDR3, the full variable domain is SAVISQKPSRDICQRGTSLTIQCQVDSQVTMMFWYRQQPGQSLTLIATANQGSEATYESGFVIDKFPISRPNLTFSTLTVSNMSPEDSSIYLCSVADGFLGNQPQHFGDGTRLSIL.

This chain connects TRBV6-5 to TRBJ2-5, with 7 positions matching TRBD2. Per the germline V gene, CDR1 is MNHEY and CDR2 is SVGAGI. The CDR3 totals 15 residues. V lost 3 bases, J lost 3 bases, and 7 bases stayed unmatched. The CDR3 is CASSYYSAGEETQYF. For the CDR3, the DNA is TGTGCCAGCAGTTATTATTCCGCGGGGGAAGAGACCCAGTACTTC.

The CDR3 DNA follows: TGCAGCGTTGAAGAAGAGGGATACACTGAAGCTTTCTTT. Translated: CSVEEEGYTEAFF. The chain joins TRBV29-1 to TRBJ1-1; D is ambiguous. The CDR3 has 13 amino acids. Trimming removed 0 bases from V and 3 bases from J, with 8 bases in between. CDR1 and CDR2 from the germline V gene are SQVTM and ANQGSEA.

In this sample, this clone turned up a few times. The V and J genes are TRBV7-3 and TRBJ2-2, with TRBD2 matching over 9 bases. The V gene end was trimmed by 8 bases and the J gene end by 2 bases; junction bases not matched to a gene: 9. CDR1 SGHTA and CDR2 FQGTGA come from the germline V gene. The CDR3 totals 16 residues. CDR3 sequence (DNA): TGTGCCAGCTCTCGGTGGGGGACTAGCAACACCGGGGAGCTGTTTTTT. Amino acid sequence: CASSRWGTSNTGELFF.

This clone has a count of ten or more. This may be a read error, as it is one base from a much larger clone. CDR3 coding DNA: TGTGCCAGCAGCTCAGATACGCAGTATTTT. Protein sequence: CASSSDTQYF. V is TRBV25-1 and J is TRBJ2-3; D uncertain. Germline CDR1 and CDR2: MGHDK and SYGVNS. The CDR3 totals 10 residues. The V and J ends lost 6 bases and 4 bases respectively, with 2 bases between them.

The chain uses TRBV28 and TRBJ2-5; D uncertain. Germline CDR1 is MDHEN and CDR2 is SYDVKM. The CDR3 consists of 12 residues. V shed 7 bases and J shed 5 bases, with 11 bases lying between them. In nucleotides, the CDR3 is TGTGCCAGCATGGAGCGTCGGGAGACCCAGTACTTC. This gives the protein CASMERRETQYF.

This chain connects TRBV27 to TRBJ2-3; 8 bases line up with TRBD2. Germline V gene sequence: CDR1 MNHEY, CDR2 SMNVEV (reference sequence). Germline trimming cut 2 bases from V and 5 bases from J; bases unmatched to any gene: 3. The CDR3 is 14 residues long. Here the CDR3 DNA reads TGTGCCAGCAGTTTAAAGACTAGCGAAGATACGCAGTATTTT. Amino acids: CASSLKTSEDTQYF.

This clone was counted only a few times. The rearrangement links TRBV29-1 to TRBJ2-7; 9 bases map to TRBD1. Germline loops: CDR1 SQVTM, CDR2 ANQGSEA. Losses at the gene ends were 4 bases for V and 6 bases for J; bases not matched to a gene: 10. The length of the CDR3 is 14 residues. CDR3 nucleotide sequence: TGCAGCGTTGGGCGGACAGGGGATTCTAGCGAGCAGTACTTC. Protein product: CSVGRTGDSSEQYF.

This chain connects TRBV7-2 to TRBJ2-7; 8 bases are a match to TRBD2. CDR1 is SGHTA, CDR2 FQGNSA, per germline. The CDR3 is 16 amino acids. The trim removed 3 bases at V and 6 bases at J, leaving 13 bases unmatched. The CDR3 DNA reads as TGTGCCAGCAGCTTGGGTAGCGGGGTGTTTTTGGGCGAGCAGTACTTC. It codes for CASSLGSGVFLGEQYF.